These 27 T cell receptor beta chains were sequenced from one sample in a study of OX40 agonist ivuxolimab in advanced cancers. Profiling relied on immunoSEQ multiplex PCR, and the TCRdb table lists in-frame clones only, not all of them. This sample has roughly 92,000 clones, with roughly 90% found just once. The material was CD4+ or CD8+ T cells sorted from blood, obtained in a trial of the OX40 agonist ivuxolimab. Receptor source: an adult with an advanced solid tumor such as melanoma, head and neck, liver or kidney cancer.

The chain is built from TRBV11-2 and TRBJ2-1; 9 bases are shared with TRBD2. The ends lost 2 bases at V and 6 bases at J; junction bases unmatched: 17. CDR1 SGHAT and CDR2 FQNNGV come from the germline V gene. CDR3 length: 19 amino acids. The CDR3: CASSLLSPKNLAGTNEQFF. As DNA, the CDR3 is TGTGCCAGCAGCTTATTATCCCCCAAAAACCTAGCGGGAACCAATGAGCAGTTCTTC.

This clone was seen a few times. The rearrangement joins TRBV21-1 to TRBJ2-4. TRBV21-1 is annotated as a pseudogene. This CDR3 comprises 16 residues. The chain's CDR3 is CASSKVSSAVKNIQYF. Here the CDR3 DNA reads TGTGCCAGCAGCAAAGTTTCCTCCGCCGTTAAAAACATTCAGTACTTC.

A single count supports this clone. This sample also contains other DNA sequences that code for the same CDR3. DNA for the CDR3: TGTGCCAGCAGCGTACAACGAGGGCCCTTGCCTAACTATGGCTACACCTTC. Translating it yields CASSVQRGPLPNYGYTF. The rearrangement links TRBV7-9 to TRBJ1-2, with D unclear. The CDR3 runs to 17 residues. CDR1 and CDR2 from the germline V gene are SEHNR and FQNEAQ (reference sequence). The V and J ends lost 5 bases and 0 bases respectively, with 19 bases between them.

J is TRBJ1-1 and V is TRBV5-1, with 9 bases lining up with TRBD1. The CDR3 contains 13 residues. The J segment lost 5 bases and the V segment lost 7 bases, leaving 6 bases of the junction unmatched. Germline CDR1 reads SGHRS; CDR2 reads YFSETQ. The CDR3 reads CASEGQGRTEAFF. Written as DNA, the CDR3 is TGCGCCAGCGAGGGACAGGGACGGACTGAAGCTTTCTTT.

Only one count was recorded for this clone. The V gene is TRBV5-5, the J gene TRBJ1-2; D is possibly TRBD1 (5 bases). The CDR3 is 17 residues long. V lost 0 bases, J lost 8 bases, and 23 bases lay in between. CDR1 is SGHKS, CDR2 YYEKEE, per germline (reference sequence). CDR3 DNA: TGTGCCAGCAGCTTGGGGCAGGGAGGGAGGTTGGGGAGCGGCTACACCTTC. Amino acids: CASSLGQGGRLGSGYTF.

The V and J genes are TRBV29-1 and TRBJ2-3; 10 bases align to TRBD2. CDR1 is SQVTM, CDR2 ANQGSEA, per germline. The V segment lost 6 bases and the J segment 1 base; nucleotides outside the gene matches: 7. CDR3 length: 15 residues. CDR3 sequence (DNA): TGCAGCGTCCCCCCGGGGACTAGCGGCACAGATACGCAGTATTTT. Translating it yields CSVPPGTSGTDTQYF.

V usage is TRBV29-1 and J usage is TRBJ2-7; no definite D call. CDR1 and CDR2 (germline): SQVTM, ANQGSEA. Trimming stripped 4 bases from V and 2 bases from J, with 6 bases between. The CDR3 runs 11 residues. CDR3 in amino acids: CSVANTYEQYF. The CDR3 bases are TGCAGCGTTGCCAACACCTACGAGCAGTACTTC.

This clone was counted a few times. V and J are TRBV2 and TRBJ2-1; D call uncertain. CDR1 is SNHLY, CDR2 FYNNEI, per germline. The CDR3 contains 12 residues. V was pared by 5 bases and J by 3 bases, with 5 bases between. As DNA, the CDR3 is TGTGCCAGCAGTCCCTTCTACAATGAGCAGTTCTTC. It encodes CASSPFYNEQFF.

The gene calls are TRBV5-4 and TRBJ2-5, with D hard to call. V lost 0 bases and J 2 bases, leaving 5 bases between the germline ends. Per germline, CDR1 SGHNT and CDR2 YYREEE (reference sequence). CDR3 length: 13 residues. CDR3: CASSLGDQETQYF. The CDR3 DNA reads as TGTGCCAGCAGCTTGGGCGATCAAGAGACCCAGTACTTC. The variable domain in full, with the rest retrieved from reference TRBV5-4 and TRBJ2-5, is ETGVTQSPTHLIKTRGQQVTLRCSSQSGHNTVSWYQQALGQGPQFIFQYYREEENGRGNFPPRFSGLQFPNYSSELNVNALELDDSALYLCASSLGDQETQYFGPGTRLLVL.

The CDR3 protein is CASSLGPGSSYEQYF. The CDR3 nucleotides read TGTGCCAGCAGCTTAGGCCCCGGGAGCTCCTACGAGCAGTACTTC. V usage is TRBV11-2 and J usage is TRBJ2-7; a possible D gene is TRBD2 (6 bases). CDR1 is SGHAT and CDR2 is FQNNGV in the germline V gene. V was cut by 1 base and J by 0 bases, with 10 bases left in between. This CDR3 is 15 amino acids long.

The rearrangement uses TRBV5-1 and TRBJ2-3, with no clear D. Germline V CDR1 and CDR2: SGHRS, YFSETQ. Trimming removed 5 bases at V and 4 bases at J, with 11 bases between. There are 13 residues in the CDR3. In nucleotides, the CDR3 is TGCGCCAGCAGACTCAAAGGCCCAGATACGCAGTATTTT. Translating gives CASRLKGPDTQYF.

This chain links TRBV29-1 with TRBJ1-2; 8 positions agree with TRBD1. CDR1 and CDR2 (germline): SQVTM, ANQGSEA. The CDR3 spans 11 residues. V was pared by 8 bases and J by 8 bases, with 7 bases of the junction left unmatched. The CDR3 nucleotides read TGCAGCCTGGACAGGGTAGACGGCTACACCTTC. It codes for CSLDRVDGYTF.

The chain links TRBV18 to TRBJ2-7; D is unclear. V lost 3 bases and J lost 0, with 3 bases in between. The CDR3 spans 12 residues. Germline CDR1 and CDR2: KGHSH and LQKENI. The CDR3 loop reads CASSPTSYEQYF. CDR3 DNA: TGTGCCAGCTCACCCACCTCCTACGAGCAGTACTTC.

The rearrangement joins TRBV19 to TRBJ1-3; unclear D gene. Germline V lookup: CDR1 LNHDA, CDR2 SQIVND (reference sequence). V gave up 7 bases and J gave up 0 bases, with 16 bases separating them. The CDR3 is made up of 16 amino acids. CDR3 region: CASTGRRSLSGNTIYF. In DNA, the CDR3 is TGTGCCAGTACCGGGCGGCGGAGCCTCTCTGGAAACACCATATATTTT.

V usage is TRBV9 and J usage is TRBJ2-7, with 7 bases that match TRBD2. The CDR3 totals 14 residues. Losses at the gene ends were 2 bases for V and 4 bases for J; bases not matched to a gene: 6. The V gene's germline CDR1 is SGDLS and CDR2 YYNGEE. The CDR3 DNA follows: TGTGCCAGCAGCGTGGGCGGGAGAAGGTACGAGCAGTACTTC. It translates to CASSVGGRRYEQYF.

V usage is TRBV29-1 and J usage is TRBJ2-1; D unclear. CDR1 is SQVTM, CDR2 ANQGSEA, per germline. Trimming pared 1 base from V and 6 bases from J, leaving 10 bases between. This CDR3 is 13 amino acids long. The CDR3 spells CSVEVGVVNEQFF. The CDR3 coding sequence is TGCAGCGTTGAAGTTGGGGTCGTCAATGAGCAGTTCTTC.

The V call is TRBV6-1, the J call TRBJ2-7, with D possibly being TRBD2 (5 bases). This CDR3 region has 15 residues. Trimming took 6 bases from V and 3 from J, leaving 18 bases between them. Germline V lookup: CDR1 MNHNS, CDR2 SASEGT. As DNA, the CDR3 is TGTGCCAGCAGCTCGAAGAAACTAAGCGGCTACGAGCAGTACTTC. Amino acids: CASSSKKLSGYEQYF.

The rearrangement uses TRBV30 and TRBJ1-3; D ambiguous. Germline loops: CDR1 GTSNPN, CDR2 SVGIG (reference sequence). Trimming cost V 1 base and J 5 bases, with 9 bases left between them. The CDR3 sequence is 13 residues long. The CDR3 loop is CAWSAFSRNTIYF. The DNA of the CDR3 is TGTGCCTGGAGTGCGTTTTCGAGAAACACCATATATTTT.

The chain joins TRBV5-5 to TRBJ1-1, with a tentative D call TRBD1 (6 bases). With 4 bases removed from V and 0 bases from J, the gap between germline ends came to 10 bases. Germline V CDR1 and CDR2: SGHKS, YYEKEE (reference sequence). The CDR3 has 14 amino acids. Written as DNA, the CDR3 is TGTGCCAGCAGCGGGCAGGGGCTGAACACTGAAGCTTTCTTT. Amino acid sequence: CASSGQGLNTEAFF.

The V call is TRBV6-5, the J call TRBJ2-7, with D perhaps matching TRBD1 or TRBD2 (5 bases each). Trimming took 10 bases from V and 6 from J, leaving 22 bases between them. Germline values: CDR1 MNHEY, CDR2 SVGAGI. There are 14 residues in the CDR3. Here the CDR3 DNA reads TGTGCCACCAACCAAGGGAGAGGGGTCGGCGAGCAGTACTTC. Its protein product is CATNQGRGVGEQYF.

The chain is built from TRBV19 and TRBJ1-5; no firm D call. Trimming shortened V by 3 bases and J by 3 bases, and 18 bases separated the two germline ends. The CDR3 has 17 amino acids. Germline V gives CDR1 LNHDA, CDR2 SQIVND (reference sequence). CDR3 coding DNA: TGTGCCAGTAGTATTTACGGCAGTGGGTTCCCCAATCAGCCCCAGCATTTT. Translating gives CASSIYGSGFPNQPQHF.

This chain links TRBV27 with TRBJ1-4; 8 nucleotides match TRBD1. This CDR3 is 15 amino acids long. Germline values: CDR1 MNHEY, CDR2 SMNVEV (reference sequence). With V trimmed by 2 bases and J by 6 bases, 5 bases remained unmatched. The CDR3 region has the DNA TGTGCCAGCAGTTTAAACAGGGGGAGGTATGAAAAACTGTTTTTT. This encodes CASSLNRGRYEKLFF.

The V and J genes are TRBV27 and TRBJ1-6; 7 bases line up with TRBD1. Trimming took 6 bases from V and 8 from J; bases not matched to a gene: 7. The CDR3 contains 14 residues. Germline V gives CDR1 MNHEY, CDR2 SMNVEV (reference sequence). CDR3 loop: CASSLGDRYSPLHF. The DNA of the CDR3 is TGTGCCAGCAGCTTGGGGGACAGATATTCACCCCTCCACTTT.

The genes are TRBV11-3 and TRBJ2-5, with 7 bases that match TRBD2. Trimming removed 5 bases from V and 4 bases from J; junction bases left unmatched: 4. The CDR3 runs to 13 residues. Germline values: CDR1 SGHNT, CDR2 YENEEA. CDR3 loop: CASSRGEIETQYF. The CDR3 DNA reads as TGTGCCAGCAGCCGGGGGGAGATAGAGACCCAGTACTTC.

The CDR3 DNA reads TGCGCCAGCAGCCAATCCGGGACTAGCGTGGACGGGGAGCTGTTTTTT. It encodes CASSQSGTSVDGELFF. V is TRBV4-1 and J is TRBJ2-2, with 10 nucleotides matching TRBD2. J lost 7 bases, V lost 2 bases, and 7 bases had no gene match. Germline lookup yields CDR1 MGHRA and CDR2 YSYEKL. This CDR3 has 16 residues.

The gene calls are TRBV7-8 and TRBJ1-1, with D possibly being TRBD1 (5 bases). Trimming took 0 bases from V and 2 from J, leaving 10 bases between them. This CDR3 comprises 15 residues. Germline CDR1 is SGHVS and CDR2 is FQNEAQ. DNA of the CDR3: TGTGCCAGCAGCTTAGCGGGGCACTTTAACACTGAAGCTTTCTTT. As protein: CASSLAGHFNTEAFF.

The CDR3 region is CASSTLSYEQYF. CDR3 DNA sequence: TGTGCCAGCAGCACCCTAAGCTACGAGCAGTACTTC. The V gene is TRBV7-9, the J gene TRBJ2-7; D gene unclear. The CDR3 has 12 amino acids. Trimming left V 5 bases short and J 3 bases short, with 8 bases between. Germline values: CDR1 SEHNR, CDR2 FQNEAQ (reference sequence).